The clone carrying this TCR beta chain has ten or more counts. Its antigen remains unknown. This specimen comes from a study of identical twins. The CDR3 has 15 amino acids. With V trimmed by 4 bases and J by 6 bases, 4 bases remained unmatched. Study-wide findings and caveats: The study drew conclusions from cross-sectional statistical analysis, not from following the same donors. Memory repertoires showed no such pattern, whereas abundant cord blood beta clonotypes carried fewer insertions.

Each cDNA held unique molecular identifiers, and template switching gave it a universal primer site. A single record per CDR3 protein comes from TCRdb applying MiXCR to the 5' RACE reads. This table has nearly 900,000 distinct CDR3 sequences, 9% to 15% appearing once. These data were likewise used in another study, on yellow fever vaccine responses in identical twins. That study reports: Twins' vaccine T cell responses were reported to seem partly convergent and partly personalized.

Sequenced material: PBMCs. J is TRBJ1-6 and V is TRBV12-3 or TRBV12-4, with 9 bases lining up with TRBD1. This receptor was identified in a woman aged 18-30 years in good health. The CDR3 loop reads CASSSRTGVNSPLHF. In nucleotides, the CDR3 is TGTGCCAGCAGTTCACGGACAGGGGTTAATTCACCCCTCCACTTT.